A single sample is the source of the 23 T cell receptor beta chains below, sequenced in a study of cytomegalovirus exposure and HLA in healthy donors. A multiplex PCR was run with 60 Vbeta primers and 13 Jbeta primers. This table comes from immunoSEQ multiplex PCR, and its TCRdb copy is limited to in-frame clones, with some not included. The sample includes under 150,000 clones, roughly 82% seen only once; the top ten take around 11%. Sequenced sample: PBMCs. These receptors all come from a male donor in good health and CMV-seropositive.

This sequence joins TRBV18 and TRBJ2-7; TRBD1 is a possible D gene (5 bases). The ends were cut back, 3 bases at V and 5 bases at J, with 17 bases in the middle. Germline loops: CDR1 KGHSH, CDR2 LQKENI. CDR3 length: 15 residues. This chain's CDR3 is CASSPTFQGFDEQYF. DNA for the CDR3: TGTGCCAGCTCACCCACATTCCAGGGCTTCGACGAGCAGTACTTC.

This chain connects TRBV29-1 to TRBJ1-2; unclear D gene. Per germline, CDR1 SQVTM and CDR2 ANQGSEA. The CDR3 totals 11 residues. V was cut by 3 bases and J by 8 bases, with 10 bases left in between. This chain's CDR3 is CSVEQGGGYTF. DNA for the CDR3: TGCAGCGTTGAGCAAGGAGGGGGCTACACCTTC.

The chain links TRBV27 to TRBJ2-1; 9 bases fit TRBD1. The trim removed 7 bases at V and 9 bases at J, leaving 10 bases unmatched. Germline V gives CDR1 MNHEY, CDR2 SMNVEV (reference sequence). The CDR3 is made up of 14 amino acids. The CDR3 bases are TGTGCCAGCACTATGGGACAGGGAGGGAGTGAGCAGTTCTTC. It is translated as CASTMGQGGSEQFF.

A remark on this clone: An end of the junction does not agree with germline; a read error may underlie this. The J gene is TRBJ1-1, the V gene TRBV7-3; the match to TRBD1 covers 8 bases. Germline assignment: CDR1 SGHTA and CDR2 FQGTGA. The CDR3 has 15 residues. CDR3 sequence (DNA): TGTGCCAGCAGCCTAACAGACAGGGGGAACACTGAAGCTTTCTTT. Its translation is CASSLTDRGNTEAFF.

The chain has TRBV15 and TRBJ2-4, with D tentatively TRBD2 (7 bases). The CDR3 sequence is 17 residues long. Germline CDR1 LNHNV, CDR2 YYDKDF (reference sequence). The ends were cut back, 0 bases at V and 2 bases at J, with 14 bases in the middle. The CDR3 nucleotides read TGTGCCACCAGCAGAGATCTCGGGGGGACACCCAAAAACATTCAGTACTTC. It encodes CATSRDLGGTPKNIQYF.

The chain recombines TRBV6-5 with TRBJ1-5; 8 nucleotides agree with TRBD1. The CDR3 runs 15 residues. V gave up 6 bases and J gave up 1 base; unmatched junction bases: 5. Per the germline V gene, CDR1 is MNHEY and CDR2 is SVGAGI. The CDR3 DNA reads TGTGCCAGCAGCCTAGCAGGGGGCAGCAATCAGCCCCAGCATTTT. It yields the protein CASSLAGGSNQPQHF.

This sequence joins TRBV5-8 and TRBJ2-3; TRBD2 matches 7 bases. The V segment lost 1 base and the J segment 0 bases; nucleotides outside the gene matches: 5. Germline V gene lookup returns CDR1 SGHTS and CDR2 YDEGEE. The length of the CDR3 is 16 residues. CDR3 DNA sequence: TGTGCCAGCAGCTTGCTTAGCGGGTCTAGCACAGATACGCAGTATTTT. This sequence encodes CASSLLSGSSTDTQYF.

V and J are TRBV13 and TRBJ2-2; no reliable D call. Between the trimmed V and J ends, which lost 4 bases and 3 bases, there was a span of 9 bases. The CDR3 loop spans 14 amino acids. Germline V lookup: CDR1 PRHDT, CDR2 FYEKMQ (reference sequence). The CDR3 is CASSSQVDTGELFF. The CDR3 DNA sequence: TGTGCCAGCAGCTCCCAGGTAGACACCGGGGAGCTGTTTTTT.

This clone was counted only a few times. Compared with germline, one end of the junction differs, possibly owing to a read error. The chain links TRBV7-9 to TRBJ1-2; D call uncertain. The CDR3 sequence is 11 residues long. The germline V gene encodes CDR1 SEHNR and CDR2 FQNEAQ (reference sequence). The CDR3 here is CSSSLGPGYTF. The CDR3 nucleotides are TGTTCCAGCAGCTTAGGGCCGGGCTACACCTTC. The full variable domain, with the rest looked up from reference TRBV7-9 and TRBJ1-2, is DTGVSQNPRHKITKRGQNVTFRCDPISEHNRLYWYRQTLGQGPEFLTYFQNEAQLEKSRLLSDRFSAERPKGSFSTLEIQRTEQGDSAMYLCSSSLGPGYTFGSGTRLTVV.

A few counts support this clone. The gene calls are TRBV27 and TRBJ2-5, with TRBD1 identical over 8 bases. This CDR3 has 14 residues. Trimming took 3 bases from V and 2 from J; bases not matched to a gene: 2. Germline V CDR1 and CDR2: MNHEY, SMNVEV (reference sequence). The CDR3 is CASSFGTGQETQYF. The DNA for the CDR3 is TGTGCCAGCAGTTTCGGGACAGGACAAGAGACCCAGTACTTC.

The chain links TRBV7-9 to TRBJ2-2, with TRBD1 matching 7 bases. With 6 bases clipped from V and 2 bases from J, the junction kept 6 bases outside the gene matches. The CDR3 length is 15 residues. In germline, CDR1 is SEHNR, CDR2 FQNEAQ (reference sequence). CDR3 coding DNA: TGTGCCAGCAGTCCTACAGGGGATAACACCGGGGAGCTGTTTTTT. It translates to CASSPTGDNTGELFF.

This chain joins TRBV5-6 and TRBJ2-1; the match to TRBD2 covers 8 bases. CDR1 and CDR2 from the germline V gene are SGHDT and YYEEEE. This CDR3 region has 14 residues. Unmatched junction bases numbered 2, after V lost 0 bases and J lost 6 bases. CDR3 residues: CASSLEGTSNEQFF. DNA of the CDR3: TGTGCCAGCAGCTTGGAGGGGACTAGCAATGAGCAGTTCTTC.

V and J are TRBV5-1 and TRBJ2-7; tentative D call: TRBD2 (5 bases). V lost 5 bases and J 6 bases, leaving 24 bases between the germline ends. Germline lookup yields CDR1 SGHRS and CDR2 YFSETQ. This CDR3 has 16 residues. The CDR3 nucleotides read TGCGCCAGCAGACCACTCGTGACTACCGCCGTGAGCGAGCAGTACTTC. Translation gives CASRPLVTTAVSEQYF.

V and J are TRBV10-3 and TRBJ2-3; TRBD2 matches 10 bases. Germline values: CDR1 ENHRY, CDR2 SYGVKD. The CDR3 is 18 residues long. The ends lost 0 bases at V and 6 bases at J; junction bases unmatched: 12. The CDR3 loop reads CAISESYRSSGSSDTQYF. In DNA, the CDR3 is TGTGCCATCAGTGAGTCGTATAGATCTAGCGGGAGCAGCGATACGCAGTATTTT.

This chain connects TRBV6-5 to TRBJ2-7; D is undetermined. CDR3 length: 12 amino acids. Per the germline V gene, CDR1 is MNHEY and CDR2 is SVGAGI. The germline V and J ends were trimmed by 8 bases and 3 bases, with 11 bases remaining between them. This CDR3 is CASSGSYYEQYF. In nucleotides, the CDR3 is TGTGCCAGCTCAGGCAGCTACTACGAGCAGTACTTC.

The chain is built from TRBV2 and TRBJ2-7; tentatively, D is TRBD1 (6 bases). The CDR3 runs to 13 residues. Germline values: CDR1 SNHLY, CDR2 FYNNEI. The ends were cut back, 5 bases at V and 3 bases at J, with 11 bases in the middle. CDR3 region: CASSRDTYYEQYF. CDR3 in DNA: TGTGCCAGCAGTAGGGACACTTACTACGAGCAGTACTTC.

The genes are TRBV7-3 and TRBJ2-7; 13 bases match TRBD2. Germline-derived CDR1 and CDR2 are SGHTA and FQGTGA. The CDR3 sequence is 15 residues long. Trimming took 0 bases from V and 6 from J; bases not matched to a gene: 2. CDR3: CASSLTGLAGLEQYF. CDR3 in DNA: TGTGCCAGCAGCTTAACGGGACTAGCGGGACTCGAGCAGTACTTC.

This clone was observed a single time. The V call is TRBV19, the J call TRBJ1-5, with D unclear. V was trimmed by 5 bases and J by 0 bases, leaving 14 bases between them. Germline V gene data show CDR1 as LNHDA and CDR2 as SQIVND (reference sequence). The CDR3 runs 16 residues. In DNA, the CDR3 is TGTGCCAGTAGTCGTCGAGGGAGATATAGCAATCAGCCCCAGCATTTT. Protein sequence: CASSRRGRYSNQPQHF. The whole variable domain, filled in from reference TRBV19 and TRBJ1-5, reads DGGITQSPKYLFRKEGQNVTLSCEQNLNHDAMYWYRQDPGQGLRLIYYSQIVNDFQKGDIAEGYSVSREKKESFPLTVTSAQKNPTAFYLCASSRRGRYSNQPQHFGDGTRLSIL.

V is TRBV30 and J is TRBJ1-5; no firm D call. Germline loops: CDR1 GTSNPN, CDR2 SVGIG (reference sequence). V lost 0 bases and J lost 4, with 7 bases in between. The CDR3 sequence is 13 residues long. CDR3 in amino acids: CAWSVAENQPQHF. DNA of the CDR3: TGTGCCTGGAGTGTGGCGGAGAATCAGCCCCAGCATTTT.

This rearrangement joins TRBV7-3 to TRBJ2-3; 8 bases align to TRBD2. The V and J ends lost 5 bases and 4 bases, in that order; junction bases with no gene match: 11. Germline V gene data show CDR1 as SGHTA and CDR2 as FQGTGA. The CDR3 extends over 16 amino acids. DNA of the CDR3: TGTGCCAGCAGCCACGCGGGACTAGAAGGGGCAGATACGCAGTATTTT. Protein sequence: CASSHAGLEGADTQYF.

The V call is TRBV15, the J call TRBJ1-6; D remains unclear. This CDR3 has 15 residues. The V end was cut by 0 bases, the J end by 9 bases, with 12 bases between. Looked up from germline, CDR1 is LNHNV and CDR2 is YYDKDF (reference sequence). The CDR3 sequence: CATSRESTVFSPLHF. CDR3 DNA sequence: TGTGCCACCAGCAGAGAATCCACAGTTTTTTCACCCCTCCACTTT.

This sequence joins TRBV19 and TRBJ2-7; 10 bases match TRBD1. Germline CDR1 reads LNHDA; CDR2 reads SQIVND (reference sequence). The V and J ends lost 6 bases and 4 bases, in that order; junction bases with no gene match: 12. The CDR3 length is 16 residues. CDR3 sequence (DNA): TGTGCCAGTAGCGATCCGGGACAGGGGAGAGGATACGAGCAGTACTTC. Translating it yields CASSDPGQGRGYEQYF.

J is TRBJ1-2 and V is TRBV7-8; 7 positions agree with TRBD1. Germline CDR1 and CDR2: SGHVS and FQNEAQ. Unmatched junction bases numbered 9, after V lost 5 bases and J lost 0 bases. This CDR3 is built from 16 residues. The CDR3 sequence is CASSPAYRGANYGYTF. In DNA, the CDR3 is TGTGCCAGCAGCCCAGCCTACAGGGGTGCTAACTATGGCTACACCTTC.